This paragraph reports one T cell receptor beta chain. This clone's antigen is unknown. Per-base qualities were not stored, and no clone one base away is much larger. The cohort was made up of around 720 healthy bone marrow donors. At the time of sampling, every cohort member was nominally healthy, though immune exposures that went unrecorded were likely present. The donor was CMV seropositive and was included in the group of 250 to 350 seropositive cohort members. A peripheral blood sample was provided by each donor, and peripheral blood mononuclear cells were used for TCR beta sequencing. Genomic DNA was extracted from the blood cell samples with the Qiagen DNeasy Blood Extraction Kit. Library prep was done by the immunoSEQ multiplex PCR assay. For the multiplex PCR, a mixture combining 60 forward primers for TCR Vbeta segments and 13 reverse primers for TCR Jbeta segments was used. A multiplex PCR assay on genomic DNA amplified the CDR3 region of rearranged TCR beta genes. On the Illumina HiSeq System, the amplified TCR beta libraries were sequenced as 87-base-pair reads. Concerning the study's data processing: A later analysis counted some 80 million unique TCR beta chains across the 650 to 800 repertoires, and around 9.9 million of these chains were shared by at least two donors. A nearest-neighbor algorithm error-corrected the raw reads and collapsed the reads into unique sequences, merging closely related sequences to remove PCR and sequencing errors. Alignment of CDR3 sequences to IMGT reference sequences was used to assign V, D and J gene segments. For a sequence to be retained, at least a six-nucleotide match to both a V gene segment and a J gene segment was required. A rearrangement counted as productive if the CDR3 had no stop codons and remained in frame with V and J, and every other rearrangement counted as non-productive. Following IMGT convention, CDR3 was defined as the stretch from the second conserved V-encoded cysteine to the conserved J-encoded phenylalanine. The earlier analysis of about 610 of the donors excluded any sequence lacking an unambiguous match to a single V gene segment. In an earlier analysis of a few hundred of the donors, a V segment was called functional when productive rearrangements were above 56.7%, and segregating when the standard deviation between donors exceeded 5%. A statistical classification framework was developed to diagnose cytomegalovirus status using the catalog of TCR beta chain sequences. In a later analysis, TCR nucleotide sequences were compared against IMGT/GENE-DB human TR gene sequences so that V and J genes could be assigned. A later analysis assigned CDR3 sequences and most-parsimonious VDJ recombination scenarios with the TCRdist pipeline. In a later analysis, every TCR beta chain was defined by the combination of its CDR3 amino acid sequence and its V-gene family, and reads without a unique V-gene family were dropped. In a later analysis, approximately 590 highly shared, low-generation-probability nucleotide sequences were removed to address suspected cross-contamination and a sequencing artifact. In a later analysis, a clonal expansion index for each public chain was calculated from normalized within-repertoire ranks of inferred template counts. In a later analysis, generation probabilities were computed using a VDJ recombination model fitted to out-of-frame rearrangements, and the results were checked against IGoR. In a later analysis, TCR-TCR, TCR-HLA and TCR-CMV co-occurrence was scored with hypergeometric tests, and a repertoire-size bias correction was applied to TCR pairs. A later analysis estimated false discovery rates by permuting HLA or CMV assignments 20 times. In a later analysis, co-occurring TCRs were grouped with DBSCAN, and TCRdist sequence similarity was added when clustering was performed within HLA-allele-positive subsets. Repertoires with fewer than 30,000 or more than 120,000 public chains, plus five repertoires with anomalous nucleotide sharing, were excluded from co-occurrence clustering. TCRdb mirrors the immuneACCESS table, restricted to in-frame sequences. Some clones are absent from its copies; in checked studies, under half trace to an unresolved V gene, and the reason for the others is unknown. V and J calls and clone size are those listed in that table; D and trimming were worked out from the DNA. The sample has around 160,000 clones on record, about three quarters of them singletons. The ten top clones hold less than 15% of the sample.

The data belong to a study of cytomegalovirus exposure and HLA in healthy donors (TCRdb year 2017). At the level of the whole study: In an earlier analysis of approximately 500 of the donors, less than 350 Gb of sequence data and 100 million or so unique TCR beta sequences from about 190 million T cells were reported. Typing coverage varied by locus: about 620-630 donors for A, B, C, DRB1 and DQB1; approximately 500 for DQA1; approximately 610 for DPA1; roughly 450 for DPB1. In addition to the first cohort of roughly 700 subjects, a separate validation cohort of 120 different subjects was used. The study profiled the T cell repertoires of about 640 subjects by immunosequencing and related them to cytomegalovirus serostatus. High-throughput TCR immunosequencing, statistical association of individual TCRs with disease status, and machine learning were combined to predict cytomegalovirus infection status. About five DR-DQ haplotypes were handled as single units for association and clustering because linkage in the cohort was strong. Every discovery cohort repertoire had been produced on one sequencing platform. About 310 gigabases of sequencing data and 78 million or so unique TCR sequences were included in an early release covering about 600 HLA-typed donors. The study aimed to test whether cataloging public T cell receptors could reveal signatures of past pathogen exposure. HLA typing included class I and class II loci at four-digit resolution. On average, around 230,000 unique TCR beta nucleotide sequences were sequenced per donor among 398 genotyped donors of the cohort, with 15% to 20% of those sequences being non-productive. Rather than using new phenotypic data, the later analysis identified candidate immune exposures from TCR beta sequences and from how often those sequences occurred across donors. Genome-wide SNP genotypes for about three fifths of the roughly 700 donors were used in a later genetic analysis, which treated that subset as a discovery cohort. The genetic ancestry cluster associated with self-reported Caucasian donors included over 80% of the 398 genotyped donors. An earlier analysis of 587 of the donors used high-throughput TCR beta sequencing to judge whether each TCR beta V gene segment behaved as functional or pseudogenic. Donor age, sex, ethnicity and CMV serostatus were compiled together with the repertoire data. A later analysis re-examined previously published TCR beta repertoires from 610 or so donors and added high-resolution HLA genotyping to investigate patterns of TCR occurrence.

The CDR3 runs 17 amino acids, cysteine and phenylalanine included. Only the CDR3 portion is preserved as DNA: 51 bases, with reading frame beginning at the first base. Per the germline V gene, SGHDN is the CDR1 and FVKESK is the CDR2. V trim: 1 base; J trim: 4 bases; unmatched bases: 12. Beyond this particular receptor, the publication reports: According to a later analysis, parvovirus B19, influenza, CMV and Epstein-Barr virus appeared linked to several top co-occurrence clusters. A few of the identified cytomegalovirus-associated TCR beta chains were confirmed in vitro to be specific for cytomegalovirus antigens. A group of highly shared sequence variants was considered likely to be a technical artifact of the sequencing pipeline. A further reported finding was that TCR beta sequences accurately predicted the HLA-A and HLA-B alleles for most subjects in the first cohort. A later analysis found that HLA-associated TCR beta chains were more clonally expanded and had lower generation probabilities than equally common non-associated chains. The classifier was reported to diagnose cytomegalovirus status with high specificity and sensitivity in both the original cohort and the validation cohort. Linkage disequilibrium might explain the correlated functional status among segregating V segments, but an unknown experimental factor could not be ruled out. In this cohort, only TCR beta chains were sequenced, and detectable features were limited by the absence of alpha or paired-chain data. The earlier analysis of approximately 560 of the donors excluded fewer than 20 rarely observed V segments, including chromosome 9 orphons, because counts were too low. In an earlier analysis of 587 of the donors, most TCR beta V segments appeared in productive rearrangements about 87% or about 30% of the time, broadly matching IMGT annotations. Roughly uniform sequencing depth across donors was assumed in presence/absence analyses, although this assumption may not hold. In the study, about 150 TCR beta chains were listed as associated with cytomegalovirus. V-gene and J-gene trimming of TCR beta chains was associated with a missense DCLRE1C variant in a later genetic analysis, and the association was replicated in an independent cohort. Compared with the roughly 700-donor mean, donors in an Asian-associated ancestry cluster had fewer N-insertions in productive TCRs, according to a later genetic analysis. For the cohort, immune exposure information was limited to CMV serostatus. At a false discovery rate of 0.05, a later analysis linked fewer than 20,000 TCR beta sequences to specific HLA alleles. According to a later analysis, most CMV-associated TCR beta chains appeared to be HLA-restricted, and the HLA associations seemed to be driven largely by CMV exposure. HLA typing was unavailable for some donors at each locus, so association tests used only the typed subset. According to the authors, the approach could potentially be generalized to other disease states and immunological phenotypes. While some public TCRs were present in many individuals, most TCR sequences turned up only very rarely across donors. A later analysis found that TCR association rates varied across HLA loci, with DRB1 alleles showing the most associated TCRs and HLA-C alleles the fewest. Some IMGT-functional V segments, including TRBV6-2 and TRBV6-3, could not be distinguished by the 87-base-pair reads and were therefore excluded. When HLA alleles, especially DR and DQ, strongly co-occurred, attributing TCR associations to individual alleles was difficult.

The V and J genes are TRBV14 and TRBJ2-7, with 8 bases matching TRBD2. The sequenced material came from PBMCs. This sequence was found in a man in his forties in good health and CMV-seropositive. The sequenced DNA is TGTGCCAGCAGCCAAGGACTCCGGGAGGGCCGGAATTACGAGCAGTACTTC. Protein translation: CASSQGLREGRNYEQYF.